Reported below is one TCR beta chain. Its antigen is unknown. These data come from a study of monozygotic twins with inflammatory bowel disease (dated 2019 in TCRdb). A note on the overall study: The full study comprised around 30 monozygotic twin pairs: nine German pairs (four IBD-concordant, five IBD-discordant) and 19 IBD-discordant Danish pairs. The search for disease-associated traits relied mainly on comparing IBD patients with their genetically identical healthy co-twins within discordant pairs. Each individual had, on average, about 151 000 unique TCRalpha sequences and 181 000 unique TCRbeta sequences available for analysis. Findings and caveats that apply to the study as a whole: No difference in repertoire similarity was observed between concordant and discordant twins, possibly owing to limited statistical power. The analysis was unable to tell different T cell subtypes apart. Background noise and inter-individual variability may have been introduced into the repertoires by the differing immunosuppressive treatments among patients. Measured by the inverse Simpson index, TCRbeta repertoire diversity was lower in IBD patients than in their healthy co-twins. Compared with healthy twins, IBD patients had fewer clonotypes in common with other individuals, a difference most pronounced in patients showing signs of disease activity. The results gave no support for a single strong signal or clonotype linked to IBD.

Libraries were constructed by 5' RACE. Preparation of each TCR library used about 3,200 ng of total RNA. For each sample, cDNA synthesis was carried out in eight separate reactions using SMARTScribe reverse transcriptase. During cDNA synthesis, template switching was used to introduce unique molecular identifiers that contained a 6-nucleotide sample barcode. Two nested PCRs of about 15 and 9 cycles amplified the TCRalpha and TCRbeta cDNA, and bead purification followed each PCR. Before amplification, the cDNA was treated with uracil DNA-glycosylase and purified using the QIAquick PCR purification kit. The second PCR added Illumina TruSeq-compatible adapters along with sample-specific barcodes. TapeStation and Qubit were used to check library quality and concentration, and 5 to 6.5 ng of each library went into the pool. Sequencing of the pooled libraries was done on an Illumina HiSeq2500 single-index Rapid Run using custom sequencing primers and 2 x 100 bp reads. The authors' pipeline ran thus. UMI-based consensus assembly with MiGEC version 1.2.6 was used to correct PCR and sequencing errors. V(D)J alignment, clonotype assembly and CDR3 extraction were performed with MiXCR version 2.1.1. Gene usage, clonotype sharing and MAIT/NKT TCR abundance were normalised by analysing the top 1000, 10 000 and 20 000 clonotypes per sample. After downsampling to 27 000 UMIs, diversity was calculated as the inverse Simpson index using the vegan R package. Paired Mann-Whitney U tests were applied to discordant twin pairs, with Benjamini-Hochberg correction for multiple testing. TCRdb reprocessed the reads, so every CDR3 protein sequence counts as one entry and DNA is not shown. Here the V and J calls rest on TCRdb's processing, not on the authors' analysis. Per the sample table, the count is 330,000 or so distinct CDR3 sequences. 2% to 2.5% of the sample is held by the ten biggest clonotypes.

From each donor, a roughly 2.7 ml peripheral blood sample was drawn into PAXgene tubes and stored at -80 degrees C. Without any T cell sorting, total RNA was extracted from whole blood using the PAXgene blood miRNA kit on an automated QIAcube. Peripheral blood from monozygotic twin pairs concordant or discordant for inflammatory bowel disease was subjected to deep TCRalpha and TCRbeta repertoire profiling with unique molecular barcoding. Smoking habits were recorded for all twin pairs, and each individual was classified as a current, former or never smoker. The material sequenced was blood. The origin of this receptor is a human donor with ulcerative colitis or Crohn's disease, or a healthy co-twin of an affected twin (not recorded which).

The CDR3 sequence is CSARDFRSSGQETQYF. The chain is assembled from TRBV20-1 and TRBJ2-5; as DNA is missing, the TRBD2 call by TCRdb cannot be tested. CDR1 DFQATT and CDR2 SNEGSKA are derived from the germline V gene (reference sequence). Counted from cysteine to phenylalanine, this CDR3 has 16 amino acids. The nucleotide record is missing.